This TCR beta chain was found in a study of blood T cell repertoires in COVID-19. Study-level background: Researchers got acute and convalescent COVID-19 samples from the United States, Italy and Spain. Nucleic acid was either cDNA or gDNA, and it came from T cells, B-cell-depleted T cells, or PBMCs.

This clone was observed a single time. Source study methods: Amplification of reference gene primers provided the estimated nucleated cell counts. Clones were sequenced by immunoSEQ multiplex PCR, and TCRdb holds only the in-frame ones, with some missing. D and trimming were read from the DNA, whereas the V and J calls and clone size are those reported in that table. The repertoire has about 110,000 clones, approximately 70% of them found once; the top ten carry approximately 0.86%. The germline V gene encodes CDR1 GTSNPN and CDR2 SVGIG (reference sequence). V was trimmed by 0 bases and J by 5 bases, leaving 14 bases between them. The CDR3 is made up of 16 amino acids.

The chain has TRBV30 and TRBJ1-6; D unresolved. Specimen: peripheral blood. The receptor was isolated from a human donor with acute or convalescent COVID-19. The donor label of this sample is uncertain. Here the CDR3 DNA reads TGTGCCTGGAGTGTATTCGGAGCCGGGAATAATTCACCCCTCCACTTT. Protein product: CAWSVFGAGNNSPLHF.